Listed below are T cell receptor beta chains from one sample, sequenced in a study of shared clonotypes between healthy human individuals. The protocol was immunoSEQ multiplex PCR, while the TCRdb copy is restricted to in-frame clones and leaves out a portion. Seen here are some 1.4 million clones, roughly 96% observed once, and the top ten hold 1% to 1.5%. Sequences were obtained from naive CD4+ T cells sorted from blood. These receptors were obtained from a young man in good health. CDR3s include the opening cysteine and the closing phenylalanine or tryptophan. A D gene is named only where the DNA matches it firmly.

CDR3 protein	V gene	J gene	D gene
CASSVEVVPQHF	TRBV2	TRBJ1-5	NA
CSVAPPGQSLEQYF	TRBV29-1	TRBJ2-7	TRBD1
CASSVGYNEQFF	TRBV9	TRBJ2-1	NA
CASSQGGREGRPLFF	TRBV14	TRBJ2-1	TRBD2
CASSLGSGSPIYEQYF	TRBV5-1	TRBJ2-7	NA
CASRRLTGGILTQYF	TRBV6-1	TRBJ2-5	TRBD1
CASSVAGARDTEAFF	TRBV9	TRBJ1-1	NA
CASSLAGGEKLFF	TRBV7-9	TRBJ1-4	TRBD1
CARTAPRQGPYEQYF	TRBV28	TRBJ2-7	TRBD1
CASSLTGEGQPQHF	TRBV5-6	TRBJ1-5	TRBD1
CASSSLLASGSYNEQFF	TRBV7-9	TRBJ2-1	NA
CASSPRNERDYNEQFF	TRBV4-1	TRBJ2-1	TRBD2
CASSSSTGLGQQYF	TRBV6-5	TRBJ2-3	TRBD1
CATSREDRRLYTEAFF	TRBV15	TRBJ1-1	NA
CASRITGYSYEQYF	TRBV10-2	TRBJ2-7	NA
CASSQGPRVGYTF	TRBV6-1	TRBJ1-2	NA
CASLSHEQYF	TRBV21-1	TRBJ2-7	NA
CASGLVLGGGPDTQYF	TRBV12-5	TRBJ2-3	NA
CASSSSRDRAQPQHF	TRBV7-9	TRBJ1-5	TRBD1
CSVAGTGDGEQYF	TRBV29-1	TRBJ2-7	TRBD1
CASSRLGLDPYEQYF	TRBV5-5	TRBJ2-7	TRBD2
CASTDRGGEKLFF	TRBV2	TRBJ1-4	TRBD1